The 20 T cell receptor beta chains presented below share a single source sample, sequenced in a study of cytotoxic CD8 clonotypes in ibrutinib-treated CLL. Here immunoSEQ multiplex PCR was the method, and the copy in TCRdb shows in-frame clones only, minus some. This sample yields 150,000 or so clones, of which about 84% are seen a single time; roughly 7.6% belongs to the top ten. The material sequenced was PBMCs, taken after 36 months of ibrutinib treatment. Receptors were obtained from a human donor with chronic lymphocytic leukemia.

The V and J genes are TRBV5-6 and TRBJ2-7; D remains unclear. Germline-derived CDR1 and CDR2 are SGHDT and YYEEEE. The ends were cut back, 0 bases at V and 4 bases at J, with 14 bases in the middle. The CDR3 contains 15 residues. The CDR3 spells CASSLGPFIGYEQYF. DNA for the CDR3: TGTGCCAGCAGCTTGGGTCCTTTTATAGGGTACGAGCAGTACTTC. Complete variable domain (other parts from reference TRBV5-6 and TRBJ2-7): DAGVTQSPTHLIKTRGQQVTLRCSPKSGHDTVSWYQQALGQGPQFIFQYYEEEERQRGNFPDRFSGHQFPNYSSELNVNALLLGDSALYLCASSLGPFIGYEQYFGPGTRLTVT.

V usage is TRBV15 and J usage is TRBJ1-2; perhaps TRBD1 as D (6 bases). Per germline, CDR1 LNHNV and CDR2 YYDKDF (reference sequence). Trimming cost V 7 bases and J 5 bases, with 20 bases left between them. This CDR3 has 15 amino acids. The chain's CDR3 is CATTKAEGERYGYTF. In DNA, the CDR3 is TGTGCCACCACCAAGGCGGAGGGGGAACGGTATGGCTACACCTTC.

This chain connects TRBV18 to TRBJ2-7; D remains unclear. Trimming shortened V by 3 bases and J by 3 bases, and 6 bases separated the two germline ends. The CDR3 spans 12 residues. The germline V gene has CDR1 KGHSH and CDR2 LQKENI. The CDR3 DNA reads as TGTGCCAGCTCACCGAATCGCTACGAGCAGTACTTC. Its protein is CASSPNRYEQYF.

This clone was detected only a few times. V and J are TRBV25-1 and TRBJ1-1; the D gene is possibly TRBD1 (5 bases). Trimming left V 3 bases short and J 2 bases short, with 10 bases between. The CDR3 has 14 amino acids. Germline V gives CDR1 MGHDK, CDR2 SYGVNS. CDR3 sequence: CASSDPTENTEAFF. CDR3 DNA sequence: TGTGCCAGCAGTGATCCGACAGAAAACACTGAAGCTTTCTTT.

The chain carries TRBV27 and TRBJ2-5; perhaps D is TRBD1 or TRBD2 (5 bases each). The CDR3 extends over 14 amino acids. V was trimmed by 8 bases and J by 5 bases, leaving 18 bases between them. From germline, CDR1 is MNHEY and CDR2 SMNVEV (reference sequence). The CDR3 reads CASAEGPLKETQYF. In nucleotides, the CDR3 is TGTGCCAGCGCCGAGGGGCCGTTAAAGGAGACCCAGTACTTC.

The chain uses TRBV6-1 and TRBJ2-5, with 12 nucleotides matching TRBD2. The CDR3 is made up of 16 amino acids. Germline V gene sequence: CDR1 MNHNS, CDR2 SASEGT. After removal of 4 bases from V and 5 bases from J, the junction contained 8 bases not matched to a gene. DNA of the CDR3: TGTGCCAGCAGTGTTGGACTAGCGGGACCCAGGGAGACCCAGTACTTC. It is translated as CASSVGLAGPRETQYF.

The J gene is TRBJ2-2, the V gene TRBV18; 7 bases agree with TRBD2. Germline CDR1 reads KGHSH; CDR2 reads LQKENI. The CDR3 has 15 residues. Unmatched junction bases numbered 8, after V lost 3 bases and J lost 7 bases. CDR3 residues: CASSPFAGAGGELFF. For the CDR3, the DNA is TGTGCCAGCTCACCGTTTGCGGGAGCGGGCGGGGAGCTGTTTTTT.

The chain is built from TRBV10-2 and TRBJ2-1; TRBD1 aligns across 11 bases. The CDR3 runs to 17 residues. J lost 7 bases, V lost 0 bases, and 8 bases had no gene match. Germline V gene sequence: CDR1 WSHSY, CDR2 SAAADI. Here the CDR3 DNA reads TGCGCCAGCAGTGAGTCCCTCGGACAGGGGGCAAGGAATGAGCAGTTCTTC. Translated, it gives CASSESLGQGARNEQFF.

V usage is TRBV29-1 and J usage is TRBJ1-1; 12 nucleotides agree with TRBD1. The length of the CDR3 is 15 residues. V gave up 1 base and J gave up 11 bases; unmatched junction bases: 11. CDR1 and CDR2 (germline): SQVTM, ANQGSEA. CDR3 residues: CSVEGPGQGAEGAFF. The CDR3 DNA sequence: TGCAGCGTTGAAGGCCCGGGACAGGGGGCTGAAGGGGCTTTCTTT.

The chain combines TRBV5-1 with TRBJ2-7; D assignment may be TRBD1 or TRBD2 (6 bases each). V dropped 4 bases and J dropped 6 bases, with 8 bases sitting between them. This CDR3 is 11 amino acids long. Germline V gene lookup returns CDR1 SGHRS and CDR2 YFSETQ. The CDR3 nucleotides are TGCGCCAGCAGCCGGGGGCCCGAGCAGTACTTC. Translating it yields CASSRGPEQYF.

The chain combines TRBV14 with TRBJ2-7; 13 nucleotides agree with TRBD2. Trimming took 0 bases from V and 6 from J; bases not matched to a gene: 14. Per the germline V gene, CDR1 is SGHDN and CDR2 is FVKESK. The CDR3 totals 19 residues. The CDR3 DNA reads TGTGCCAGCAGCCAAGATGCCAGAGCCGGACTAGCGGGAGCTTTCGAGCAGTACTTC. Amino acid sequence: CASSQDARAGLAGAFEQYF.

The CDR3 protein is CAWSVGSRNQPQHF. The CDR3 DNA reads as TGTGCCTGGAGTGTAGGCAGCCGCAATCAGCCCCAGCATTTT. The V gene is TRBV30, the J gene TRBJ1-5; unclear D gene. There are 14 residues in the CDR3. The germline gives CDR1 GTSNPN, CDR2 SVGIG (reference sequence). Between the trimmed V and J ends, which lost 0 bases and 2 bases, there was a span of 8 bases.

The rearrangement joins TRBV27 to TRBJ1-6, with a possible D match to TRBD1 (6 bases). CDR1 is MNHEY and CDR2 is SMNVEV in the germline V gene (reference sequence). CDR3 length: 18 amino acids. V was trimmed by 3 bases and J by 0 bases, leaving 15 bases between them. This chain's CDR3 is CASSFRQAPGSYNSPLHF. CDR3 DNA: TGTGCCAGCAGTTTTAGACAGGCGCCCGGCTCCTATAATTCACCCCTCCACTTT.

The rearrangement links TRBV28 to TRBJ2-7; TRBD2 agrees at 8 bases. Germline-derived CDR1 and CDR2 are MDHEN and SYDVKM. The CDR3 is 13 amino acids. V was pared by 6 bases and J by 4 bases, with 5 bases of the junction left unmatched. The CDR3 DNA follows: TGTGCCAGCAGGGAGCGGGGGTATTACGAGCAGTACTTC. Translation gives CASRERGYYEQYF.

The rearrangement links TRBV5-1 to TRBJ2-7, with 8 nucleotides matching TRBD1. CDR3 length equals 15 residues. The trim removed 4 bases at V and 4 bases at J, leaving 10 bases unmatched. Germline CDR1 and CDR2: SGHRS and YFSETQ. The DNA for the CDR3 is TGCGCCAGCAGCCCCCGGACAGGGAAGATTTACGAGCAGTACTTC. This gives the protein CASSPRTGKIYEQYF.

The chain recombines TRBV6-5 with TRBJ2-2; D ambiguous. Germline V gives CDR1 MNHEY, CDR2 SVGAGI. V was clipped by 0 bases and J by 4 bases, with 3 bases between them. The CDR3 loop spans 13 amino acids. The CDR3 loop reads CASSYSSTGELFF. CDR3 DNA: TGTGCCAGCAGTTACTCGAGCACCGGGGAGCTGTTTTTT.

The rearrangement uses TRBV10-2 and TRBJ1-5, with D perhaps TRBD1 (6 bases). This CDR3 has 14 residues. Trimming left V 6 bases short and J 3 bases short, with 12 bases between. CDR1 WSHSY and CDR2 SAAADI come from the germline V gene. The CDR3 reads CASRIQGLNQPQHF. The CDR3 bases are TGCGCCAGCAGGATACAGGGTCTCAATCAGCCCCAGCATTTT.

The chain combines TRBV9 with TRBJ1-3; D gene unclear. Trimming took off 0 bases at V and 4 bases at J, with 8 bases between the two ends. Germline CDR1 reads SGDLS; CDR2 reads YYNGEE. The CDR3 is 14 residues long. The CDR3 region is CASSVAAYGNTIYF. The CDR3 nucleotides are TGTGCCAGCAGCGTAGCCGCGTACGGAAACACCATATATTTT.

This chain joins TRBV7-6 and TRBJ2-3; 9 positions agree with TRBD2. V lost 2 bases and J lost 3; bases outside the gene matches: 6. The CDR3 totals 16 residues. Germline-derived CDR1 and CDR2 are SGHVS and FNYEAQ. DNA of the CDR3: TGTGCCAGCAGCTTATCGCGTAGCGGGGGAACAGATACGCAGTATTTT. Translation: CASSLSRSGGTDTQYF. The entire variable domain, with the rest obtained from reference TRBV7-6 and TRBJ2-3, is as follows: GAGVSQSPRYKVTKRGQDVALRCDPISGHVSLYWYRQALGQGPEFLTYFNYEAQQDKSGLPNDRFSAERPEGSISTLTIQRTEQRDSAMYRCASSLSRSGGTDTQYFGPGTRLTVL.

This clone was recorded a few times. The chain links TRBV5-4 to TRBJ1-4; TRBD1 agrees at 8 bases. The CDR3 is 17 amino acids. With 0 bases clipped from V and 8 bases from J, the junction kept 12 bases outside the gene matches. CDR1 is SGHNT, CDR2 YYREEE, per germline (reference sequence). The CDR3 is CASSLGRDRGVGEKLFF. The DNA of the CDR3 is TGTGCCAGCAGCTTGGGCCGTGACAGGGGAGTGGGAGAAAAACTGTTTTTT.